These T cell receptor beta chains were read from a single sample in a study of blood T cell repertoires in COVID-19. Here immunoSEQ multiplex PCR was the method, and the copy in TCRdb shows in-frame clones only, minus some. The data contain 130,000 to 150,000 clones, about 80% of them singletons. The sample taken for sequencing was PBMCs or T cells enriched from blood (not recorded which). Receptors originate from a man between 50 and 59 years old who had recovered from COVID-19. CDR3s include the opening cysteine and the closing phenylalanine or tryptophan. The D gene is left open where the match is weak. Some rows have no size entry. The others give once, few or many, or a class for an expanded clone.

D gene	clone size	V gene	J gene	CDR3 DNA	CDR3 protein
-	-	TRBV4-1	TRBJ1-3	TGCGCCAGCAGCCAAGGGGGCCGTGGAAACACCATATATTTT	CASSQGGRGNTIYF
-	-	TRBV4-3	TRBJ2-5	TGCGCCAGCAGCCAAGGGGCTAGCGCACAAGAGACCCAGTACTTC	CASSQGASAQETQYF
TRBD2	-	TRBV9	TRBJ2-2	TGTGCCAGCCGGACTAGCGGGACGAACACCGGGGAGCTGTTTTTT	CASRTSGTNTGELFF
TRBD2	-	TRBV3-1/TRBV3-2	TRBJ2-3	TGTGCCAGCGCTAGCGGGGGGGCCAGAACAGATACGCAGTATTTT	CASASGGARTDTQYF
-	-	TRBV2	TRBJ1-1	TGTGCCAGCAGTGAAGCGCTTGGACAATCTTTCTTT	CASSEALGQSFF
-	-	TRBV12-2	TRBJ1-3	TGTGCAAGTCGCTTGCCCCAGGGGCCTGGAAACACCATATATTTT	CASRLPQGPGNTIYF
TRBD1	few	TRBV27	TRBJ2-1	TGTGCCAGCAGTTTTCTCGGACAGGGGTTGAATGAGCAGTTCTTC	CASSFLGQGLNEQFF
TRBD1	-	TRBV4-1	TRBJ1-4	TGCGCCAGCAGCCAGACCGGGACAGGGAATGAAAAACTGTTTTTT	CASSQTGTGNEKLFF
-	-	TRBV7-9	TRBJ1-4	TGTGCCAGCAGTCAGAACAGGGAACATAATGAAAAACTGTTTTTT	CASSQNREHNEKLFF
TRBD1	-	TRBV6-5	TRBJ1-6	TGTGCCAGCAGGTGGACAGGGGTTGGGAATTCACCCCTCCACTTT	CASRWTGVGNSPLHF
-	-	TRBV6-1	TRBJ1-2	TGTGCCAGCAGTGAATCTTTCGTATCCGGTGCCTATGGCTACACCTTC	CASSESFVSGAYGYTF